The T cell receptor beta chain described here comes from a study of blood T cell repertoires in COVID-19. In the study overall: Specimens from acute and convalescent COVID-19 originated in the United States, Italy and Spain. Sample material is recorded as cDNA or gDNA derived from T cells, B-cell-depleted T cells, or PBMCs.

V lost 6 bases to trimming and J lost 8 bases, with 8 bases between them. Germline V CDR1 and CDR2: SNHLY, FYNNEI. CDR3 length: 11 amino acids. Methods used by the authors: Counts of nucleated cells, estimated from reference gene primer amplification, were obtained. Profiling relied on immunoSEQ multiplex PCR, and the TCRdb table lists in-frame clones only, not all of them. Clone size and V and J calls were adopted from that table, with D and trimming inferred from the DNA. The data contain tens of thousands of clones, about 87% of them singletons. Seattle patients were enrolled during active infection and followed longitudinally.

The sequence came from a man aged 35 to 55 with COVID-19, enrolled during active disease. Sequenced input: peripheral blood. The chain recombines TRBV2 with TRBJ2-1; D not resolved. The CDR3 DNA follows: TGTGCCAGCAGCCTTGTTCATGAGCAGTTCTTC. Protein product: CASSLVHEQFF.